This TCR beta chain was retrieved from a study of Ad26.COV2.S vaccination and SARS-CoV-2 variants. Study summary: Donor got 5x10^10 or 1x10^11 viral particles of Ad26.COV2.S. General study results and limits: Reports say spike-specific CD8+ and CD4+ T cell responses covered substantial breadth after vaccination.

Sequencing was performed with immunoSEQ multiplex PCR; in TCRdb, only in-frame clones are kept and a portion is missing. Seen here are roughly 350,000 clones, 75% to 90% observed once, and the top ten hold roughly 10%. Treatment denoted: roughly 20 received Ad26.COV2.S at low or high dose, single or two shots; about 5 received placebo; per-sample allocation not given. Following the first vaccine or placebo injection, samples were taken on day 63. An adult donor aged 18-55 years was enrolled in Boston. V was clipped by 4 bases and J by 8 bases; unmatched bases: 9. There are 15 residues in the CDR3. CDR1 and CDR2 (germline): SGHKS, YYEKEE (reference sequence). About this clone itself: Its target is not known.

The sequencing here drew on peripheral blood, taken in a trial of Ad26.COV2.S vaccine versus placebo. This receptor was taken from a person between 18 and 65 years old who received the Ad26.COV2.S COVID-19 vaccine or a placebo. The chain carries TRBV5-5 and TRBJ1-6; TRBD1 aligns across 7 bases. Here the CDR3 DNA reads TGTGCCAGCAGCGCTTCCGGGACAGTTGATTCACCCCTCCACTTT. Protein product: CASSASGTVDSPLHF.